Each of the 14 T cell receptor beta chains below was sequenced from the same sample in a study of cytomegalovirus exposure and HLA in healthy donors. The PCR was carried out with 60 Vbeta primers and 13 Jbeta primers. Libraries were prepared by immunoSEQ multiplex PCR; TCRdb keeps only in-frame clonotypes and omits some of them. Of 170,000 or so clones detected, 70% to 80% appear once; the ten largest clones hold 1.4% to 1.5%. The sequencing input was PBMCs. These TCRs come from a woman aged 30 to 39 in good health and CMV-seropositive.

The V gene is TRBV30, the J gene TRBJ2-7; tentative D call: TRBD1 (6 bases). The CDR3 totals 13 residues. Trimming shortened V by 3 bases and J by 2 bases, and 11 bases separated the two germline ends. CDR1 is GTSNPN, CDR2 SVGIG, per germline (reference sequence). The CDR3 here is CAWRGAGAYEQYF. The DNA for the CDR3 is TGTGCCTGGAGAGGGGCAGGGGCCTACGAGCAGTACTTC.

The chain employs TRBV5-4 and TRBJ2-1; 7 nucleotides match TRBD2. V lost 4 bases and J lost 7; bases outside the gene matches: 11. Germline CDR1 reads SGHNT; CDR2 reads YYREEE (reference sequence). CDR3 size: 15 residues. For the CDR3, the DNA is TGTGCCAGCAGCCCCGCCGTACTAGCGATTAATGAGCAGTTCTTC. Translated, it gives CASSPAVLAINEQFF.

The V gene is TRBV30, the J gene TRBJ2-1; TRBD2 matches 9 bases. Germline V gene sequence: CDR1 GTSNPN, CDR2 SVGIG (reference sequence). The CDR3 is made up of 11 amino acids. The CDR3 region is CLAGEGNEQFF. The CDR3 DNA reads as TGTTTAGCGGGAGAAGGGAATGAGCAGTTCTTC.

The chain employs TRBV25-1 and TRBJ2-3, with 7 bases fitting TRBD2. With 3 bases clipped from V and 3 bases from J, the junction kept 3 bases outside the gene matches. Looked up from germline, CDR1 is MGHDK and CDR2 is SYGVNS. This CDR3 is 14 amino acids long. The CDR3 DNA reads TGTGCCAGCAGTGAGGGGAGGGTTACAGATACGCAGTATTTT. Its protein is CASSEGRVTDTQYF.

The rearrangement joins TRBV4-3 to TRBJ2-7; D is possibly TRBD2 (6 bases). The CDR3 extends over 15 amino acids. Germline-derived CDR1 and CDR2 are LGHNA and YSLEER. Trimming removed 3 bases at V and 0 bases at J, with 12 bases between. CDR3 in DNA: TGCGCCAGCAGCCAGTCCTCGGGGGTCTCCTACGAGCAGTACTTC. Protein: CASSQSSGVSYEQYF.

The chain combines TRBV10-3 with TRBJ1-1; 7 positions agree with TRBD1. Losses at the gene ends were 3 bases for V and 2 bases for J; bases not matched to a gene: 12. CDR3 length: 17 amino acids. From germline, CDR1 is ENHRY and CDR2 SYGVKD. CDR3: CAISDLGRGPANTEAFF. In DNA, the CDR3 is TGTGCCATCAGTGATCTAGGTAGGGGGCCAGCCAACACTGAAGCTTTCTTT.

V and J are TRBV2 and TRBJ1-2, with D possibly being TRBD1 (5 bases). This CDR3 is 13 amino acids long. V gave up 10 bases and J gave up 8 bases, with 20 bases separating them. Germline assignment: CDR1 SNHLY and CDR2 FYNNEI. The CDR3 region has the DNA TGTGCCAACACCGGGACTCGGGTGGCGGGCTACACCTTC. Amino acids: CANTGTRVAGYTF.

This clone has more than one count but fewer than ten. The chain is built from TRBV2 and TRBJ1-1; D not resolved. This CDR3 comprises 16 residues. The germline gives CDR1 SNHLY, CDR2 FYNNEI. V lost 8 bases and J lost 4, with 23 bases in between. CDR3 in DNA: TGTGCCAGCCCTCATATGCGAGAACGGGGAACCACTGAAGCTTTCTTT. It encodes CASPHMRERGTTEAFF.

The rearrangement uses TRBV18 and TRBJ1-5; 8 bases match TRBD1. The germline gives CDR1 KGHSH, CDR2 LQKENI. The CDR3 sequence is 14 residues long. J gave up 2 bases and V 5 bases, and 2 bases lay outside the gene matches. CDR3 nucleotide sequence: TGTGCCAGCTCAACGGACAGGGGCAATCAGCCCCAGCATTTT. Translating it yields CASSTDRGNQPQHF.

The chain carries TRBV19 and TRBJ1-5; a weak D match, TRBD1 (5 bases). Trimming stripped 4 bases from V and 4 bases from J, with 14 bases between. Germline V lookup: CDR1 LNHDA, CDR2 SQIVND (reference sequence). CDR3 length equals 15 residues. The CDR3 loop reads CASSTSGGDNQPQHF. CDR3 nucleotides: TGTGCCAGTAGTACTTCCGGGGGTGATAATCAGCCCCAGCATTTT.

The chain combines TRBV30 with TRBJ2-1; possibly TRBD1 for D (5 bases). Germline CDR1 GTSNPN, CDR2 SVGIG (reference sequence). The germline V and J ends were trimmed by 5 bases and 5 bases, with 10 bases remaining between them. The CDR3 has 12 residues. CDR3 coding DNA: TGTGCCTGGGGACACGGAAACAATGAGCAGTTCTTC. This codes for CAWGHGNNEQFF. Complete variable domain (other parts from reference TRBV30 and TRBJ2-1): SQTIHQWPATLVQPVGSPLSLECTVEGTSNPNLYWYRQAAGRGLQLLFYSVGIGQISSEVPQNLSASRPQDRQFILSSKKLLLSDSGFYLCAWGHGNNEQFFGPGTRLTVL.

CDR3 DNA sequence: TGTGCCAGCAGCAAAATACTGGGGAGAGGTCAGCCCCAGCATTTT. Encoded protein: CASSKILGRGQPQHF. The chain combines TRBV21-1 with TRBJ1-5. TRBV21-1 is recorded as a pseudogene. The CDR3 sequence is 15 residues long.

V and J are TRBV7-3 and TRBJ2-7, with 9 bases that match TRBD1. This CDR3 comprises 14 residues. The germline V gene has CDR1 SGHTA and CDR2 FQGTGA. The J segment lost 6 bases and the V segment lost 5 bases, leaving 8 bases of the junction unmatched. The CDR3 coding sequence is TGTGCCAGCAGCCCCGGGACAGGGAGAGGCGAGCAGTACTTC. Protein: CASSPGTGRGEQYF.

V is TRBV11-2 and J is TRBJ2-7, with TRBD2 matching 8 bases. The V and J ends lost 3 bases and 3 bases, in that order; junction bases with no gene match: 1. The CDR3 totals 13 residues. CDR1 and CDR2 from the germline V gene are SGHAT and FQNNGV. Here the CDR3 DNA reads TGTGCCAGCAGCTTTAGCGGGGACTACGAGCAGTACTTC. This codes for CASSFSGDYEQYF.